This record concerns one T cell receptor (beta chain) sequence. As yet, its antigen is unknown. Unique molecular identifiers were incorporated when the TCRbeta library was constructed. TCRdb fed the PCR reads into MiXCR, producing one record per CDR3 protein. The sample lists 610,000 or so distinct CDR3 sequences; 27% were seen once. This record belongs to a study of T-cell reconstitution after alpha-beta-depleted transplantation in children. Per the germline V gene, CDR1 is SGHDT and CDR2 is YYEEEE. Trimming took off 0 bases at V and 6 bases at J, with 19 bases between the two ends. The CDR3 contains 16 residues. General observations from the study: Reportedly, alpha-beta T cells present about two months post-transplant originated from several hundred expanded clones of graft origin. At one year after transplant, newly produced T cells mostly accounted for T-cell counts and diversity. Recipient T cells and thymic progenitors that survived were the source of the high TCRbeta diversity seen at day 60 in some patients.

This chain uses TRBV5-6 with TRBJ2-7, with D possibly TRBD2 on 6 matching bases. The source is a boy younger than two with Wiskott-Aldrich syndrome, due to receive a stem cell transplant. Material: PBMCs, obtained before TCRalphabeta/CD19-depleted stem cell transplant. The chain's CDR3 is CASSLGPWILGGEQYF. In nucleotides, the CDR3 is TGTGCCAGCAGCTTGGGACCTTGGATATTGGGAGGCGAGCAGTACTTC.